This T cell receptor beta chain originates from a study of cytomegalovirus exposure and HLA in healthy donors (dated by TCRdb to about 2017). Study-level background: According to a later analysis, one platform produced both the 110 or so validation repertoires and the 666 repertoires of the first cohort. The aim of the study was to test whether cataloging public T cell receptors could identify signatures of past pathogen exposure. A separate validation cohort of about 110 different subjects was used in addition to the approximately 640-subject first cohort. The study combined high-throughput TCR immunosequencing, statistical association of individual TCRs with disease status, and machine learning to predict cytomegalovirus infection status. Beyond this particular receptor, the publication reports: Across donors, most TCR sequences were observed very rarely, whereas some public TCRs were present in many individuals. In both the original and validation cohorts, the classifier was reported to diagnose cytomegalovirus status with high specificity and sensitivity. A total of fewer than 200 TCR beta chains were listed by the study as associated with cytomegalovirus. In a later analysis, TCRs clustered in the first cohort were found to also tend to co-occur in the 120 or so validation repertoires, with around 94% of cluster scores above 0. According to the authors, the approach could potentially be generalized to other disease states and immunological phenotypes. A few of the identified cytomegalovirus-associated TCR beta chains were confirmed in vitro to be specific for cytomegalovirus antigens. The validation cohort had no HLA typing available for a later analysis, so co-occurrence within that cohort was assessed over all 110 or so repertoires.

The library was built by means of the immunoSEQ multiplex PCR assay. The original methods were these. A statistical classification framework was developed to diagnose cytomegalovirus status using the catalog of TCR beta chain sequences. The source is immuneACCESS, and TCRdb retained only in-frame sequences with V and J called. Part of the clones is not carried over; for the studies checked, unresolved V genes explain less than half of this, and the remainder is unexplained. Clonal size and the V and J genes are those of that table, whereas D and trimming came from the DNA. For this sample the table gives around 160,000 clones, of which about 89% were detected only once. The top ten clones comprise roughly 3% of the sample. The donors were included in the validation cohort of 120 subjects, a group kept apart from the approximately 650-subject first cohort. Note on this clone: It has no known antigen specificity. It has no much larger one-base neighbor in the sample; base qualities were not kept.

The CDR3 contains 15 residues, cysteine and phenylalanine counted. The CDR3 DNA has 45 bases and is translated from base 1. CDR1 and CDR2, per the germline V gene, are SGHAT and FQNNGV. A distance of 17 bases separates the germline ends of V and J, which lose 2 bases and 6 bases respectively. This chain joins TRBV11-2 to TRBJ2-7; the D region possibly corresponds to TRBD1 (5 bases align). The sequence was obtained from a woman aged 18-35 years in good health and CMV-seropositive. The sample taken for sequencing was PBMCs. The sequenced DNA: TGTGCCAGCAGCTTAACCCTAGGGGTCTGGGGCGAGCAGTACTTC. This sequence encodes CASSLTLGVWGEQYF.